This TCR beta chain appears in the sequencing data of a study of shared clonotypes between healthy human individuals. The germline CDR1 and CDR2 sequences are SGHVS and FQNEAQ. The CDR3 contains 12 residues. With 3 bases clipped from V and 12 bases from J, the junction kept 4 bases outside the gene matches. DNA from unsorted PBMC was sequenced on ten immunoSEQ deep assay plates. Here immunoSEQ multiplex PCR was the method, and the copy in TCRdb shows in-frame clones only, minus some. This table holds about 490,000 clones, 76% found once. The receptor's source is a woman aged 35 to 49 in good health. Some clones in this sample may be carry-over from other donors' samples. The chain carries TRBV7-8 and TRBJ2-1; 8 nucleotides match TRBD2. The sample taken for sequencing was PBMCs. CDR3 loop: CASSFTSGSQFF. CDR3 in DNA: TGTGCCAGCAGCTTCACTAGCGGATCGCAGTTCTTC.